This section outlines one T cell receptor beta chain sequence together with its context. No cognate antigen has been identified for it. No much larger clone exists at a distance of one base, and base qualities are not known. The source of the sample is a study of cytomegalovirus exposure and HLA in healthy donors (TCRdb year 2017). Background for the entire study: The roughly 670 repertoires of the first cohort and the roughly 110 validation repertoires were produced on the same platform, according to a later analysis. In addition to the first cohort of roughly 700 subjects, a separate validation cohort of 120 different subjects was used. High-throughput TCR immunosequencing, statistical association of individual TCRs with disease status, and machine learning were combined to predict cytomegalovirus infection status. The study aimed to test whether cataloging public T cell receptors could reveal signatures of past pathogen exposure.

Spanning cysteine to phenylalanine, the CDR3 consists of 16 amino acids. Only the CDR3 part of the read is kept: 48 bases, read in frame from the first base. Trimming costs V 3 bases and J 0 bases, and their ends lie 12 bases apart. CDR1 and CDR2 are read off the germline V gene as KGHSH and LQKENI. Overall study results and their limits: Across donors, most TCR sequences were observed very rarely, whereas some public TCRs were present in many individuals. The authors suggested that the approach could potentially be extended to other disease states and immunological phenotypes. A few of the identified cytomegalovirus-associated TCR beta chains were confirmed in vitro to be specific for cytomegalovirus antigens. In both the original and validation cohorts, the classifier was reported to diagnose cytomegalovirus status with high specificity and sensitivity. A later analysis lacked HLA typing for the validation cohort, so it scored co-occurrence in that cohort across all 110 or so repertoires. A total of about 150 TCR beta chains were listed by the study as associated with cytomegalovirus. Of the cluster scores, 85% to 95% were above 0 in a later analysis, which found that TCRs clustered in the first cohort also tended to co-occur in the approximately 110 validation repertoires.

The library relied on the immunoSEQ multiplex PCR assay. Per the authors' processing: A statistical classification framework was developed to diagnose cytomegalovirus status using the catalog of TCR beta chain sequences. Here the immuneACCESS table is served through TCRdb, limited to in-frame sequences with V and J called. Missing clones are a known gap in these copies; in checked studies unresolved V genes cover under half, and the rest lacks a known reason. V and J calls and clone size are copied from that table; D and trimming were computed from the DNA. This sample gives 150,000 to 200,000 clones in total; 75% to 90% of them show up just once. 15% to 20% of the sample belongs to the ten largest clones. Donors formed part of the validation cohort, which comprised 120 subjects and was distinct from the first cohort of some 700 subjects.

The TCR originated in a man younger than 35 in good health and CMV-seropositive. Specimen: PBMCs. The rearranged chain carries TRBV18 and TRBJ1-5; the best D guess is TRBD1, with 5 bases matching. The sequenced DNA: TGTGCCAGCTCACCGGGGATAGACAGTAGCAATCAGCCCCAGCATTTT. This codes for CASSPGIDSSNQPQHF. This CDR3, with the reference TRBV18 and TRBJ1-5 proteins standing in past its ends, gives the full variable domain NAGVMQNPRHLVRRRGQEARLRCSPMKGHSHVYWYRQLPEEGLKFMVYLQKENIIDESGMPKERFSAEFPKEGPSILRIQQVVRGDSAAYFCASSPGIDSSNQPQHFGDGTRLSIL.